The clone carrying this T cell receptor (beta chain) occurred a few times. The antigen is undetermined. This record comes from a study of blood T cell dynamics during melanoma immunotherapy. Study details: Patients with metastatic melanoma got pembrolizumab or nivolumab-ipilimumab as first-line care.

Time point reported: week 3, after first cycle of checkpoint inhibitor. Response was assessed by RECIST 1.1 at 12 weeks, except a couple of rapid progressors. Germline V gives CDR1 WSHSY, CDR2 SAAADI. V shed 3 bases and J shed 2 bases, with 14 bases lying between them. This CDR3 has 15 residues. Broader study findings: Unlike progressors, later disease-control patients had W3 repertoires gaining clonality or diversity.

TCRdb's copy holds only in-frame clones and misses some; the assay was immunoSEQ multiplex PCR. In the table there are roughly 10,000 clones, approximately 90% of which are singletons. The clonotype was recovered from a human donor with melanoma. This chain connects TRBV10-2 to TRBJ2-7, with D maybe TRBD1 (5 bases). The sequenced sample was blood, obtained from a patient treated with checkpoint blockade. CDR3 loop: CASSDRRTPAYEQYF. CDR3 sequence (DNA): TGCGCCAGCAGTGACCGACGGACACCAGCCTACGAGCAGTACTTC.